The 26 T cell receptor beta chains listed next were all sequenced from one sample in a study of vaccination and CD4 T cells after COVID-19. Their target antigens are unknown. Treatment: approximately 10-day PBMC culture with coronavirus spike peptide pools or control peptides (ViraFEST assay). With the Oncomine TCR Beta short-read assay, DNA from cultured CD4+ T cells was sequenced. Each CDR3 protein is one row after TCRdb ran MiXCR on the PCR reads. The sample carries around 20,000 distinct CDR3 sequences, 26% recorded once. The sample consisted of cultured CD4+ T cells from blood. These receptors were obtained from a human donor with COVID-19.

This clonotype was observed a handful of times. This rearrangement joins TRBV6-1 to TRBJ1-2; a weak D match, TRBD1 (6 bases). Germline V gene sequence: CDR1 MNHNS, CDR2 SASEGT. V was pared by 5 bases and J by 4 bases, with 17 bases between. The CDR3 consists of 15 residues. The CDR3: CASSPLSGTFYGYTF. Here the CDR3 DNA reads TGTGCCAGCAGTCCCCTCTCCGGGACATTCTATGGCTACACCTTC.

In its sample, this clonotype was seen a few times. This sequence joins TRBV7-9 and TRBJ1-6, with a tentative D call TRBD1 (6 bases). The CDR3 length is 15 residues. Trimming removed 1 base at V and 10 bases at J, with 14 bases between. In germline, CDR1 is SEHNR, CDR2 FQNEAQ (reference sequence). The CDR3 DNA reads TGTGCCAGCAGCTTAGAGACAGGTCCCGGATCACCCCTCCACTTT. This translates into CASSLETGPGSPLHF.

The chain carries TRBV4-3 and TRBJ2-2; D is tentatively TRBD1 or TRBD2 (6 bases each). This CDR3 spans 17 amino acids. Germline V gene sequence: CDR1 LGHNA, CDR2 YSLEER. Trimming cost V 1 base and J 0 bases, with 12 bases left between them. The CDR3 coding sequence is TGCGCCAGCAGCCAAGTGGGGGGCGGAGCGAACACCGGGGAGCTGTTTTTT. This encodes CASSQVGGGANTGELFF.

This sequence joins TRBV29-1 and TRBJ1-5; D is ambiguous. The CDR3 consists of 12 residues. V was clipped by 7 bases and J by 5 bases, with 12 bases between them. The germline V gene encodes CDR1 SQVTM and CDR2 ANQGSEA. The CDR3 coding sequence is TGCAGCGAGAGGCTTGGGGATCAGCCCCAGCATTTT. Translating it yields CSERLGDQPQHF.

This chain joins TRBV18 and TRBJ1-5; TRBD1 aligns across 7 bases. Germline V gene sequence: CDR1 KGHSH, CDR2 LQKENI. The CDR3 is 14 amino acids. Losses at the gene ends were 6 bases for V and 4 bases for J; bases not matched to a gene: 6. CDR3 in DNA: TGTGCCAGCTCCCCGGGACAGCCAAATCAGCCCCAGCATTTT. The encoded protein is CASSPGQPNQPQHF.

This clonotype was seen a few times. The chain carries TRBV7-9 and TRBJ1-6; D gene uncertain. The V gene lost 4 bases and the J gene lost 3 bases, with 10 bases spanning the gap. CDR1 is SEHNR and CDR2 is FQNEAQ in the germline V gene (reference sequence). This CDR3 region has 15 residues. The CDR3 nucleotides read TGTGCCAGCAGCTCCGGCGACTTCTATAATTCACCCCTCCACTTT. Translated, it gives CASSSGDFYNSPLHF.

This clonotype was counted between two and nine times. Here the CDR3 DNA reads TGTGCCAGCAGCGGTCCGGGACAGGGCCATCAGCCCCAGCATTTT. It translates to CASSGPGQGHQPQHF. The chain recombines TRBV9 with TRBJ1-5; TRBD1 aligns across 9 bases. The V segment lost 3 bases and the J segment 5 bases; nucleotides outside the gene matches: 6. From germline, CDR1 is SGDLS and CDR2 YYNGEE. The CDR3 length is 15 residues.

CDR3 coding DNA: TGTGCCAGCACCTTACCACTTGTGAACACTGAAGCTTTCTTT. Its translation: CASTLPLVNTEAFF. V gene TRBV6-1 combines with J gene TRBJ1-1; D remains unclear. V lost 7 bases and J lost 0, with 12 bases in between. The CDR3 consists of 14 residues. CDR1 is MNHNS, CDR2 SASEGT, per germline.

This clonotype was observed a few times. This sequence joins TRBV24-1 and TRBJ2-3; D gene unclear. V lost 5 bases to trimming and J lost 3 bases, with 14 bases between them. Germline-derived CDR1 and CDR2 are KGHDR and SFDVKD. This CDR3 has 15 amino acids. CDR3 in DNA: TGTGCCACCAGTGTAGGCGGCAGACAAACAGATACGCAGTATTTT. Encoded protein: CATSVGGRQTDTQYF.

This clonotype occurred a few times. The J gene is TRBJ2-5, the V gene TRBV5-1; TRBD1 matches 9 bases. The CDR3 is 16 amino acids. V lost 0 bases and J lost 5; bases outside the gene matches: 8. Germline V gene data show CDR1 as SGHRS and CDR2 as YFSETQ. The CDR3 nucleotides read TGCGCCAGCAGCTTGGCCGCGACAGGGGGGGGTGAGACCCAGTACTTC. Translation gives CASSLAATGGGETQYF.

This clonotype occurred a few times. This chain links TRBV10-1 with TRBJ2-2; D may be TRBD1 or TRBD2 (6 bases each). The germline V and J ends were trimmed by 7 bases and 5 bases, with 11 bases remaining between them. This CDR3 region has 13 residues. CDR1 WNHNN and CDR2 SYGVQD come from the germline V gene (reference sequence). The DNA for the CDR3 is TGCGCCAGCAACGAGGGGGGTACCGGGGAGCTGTTTTTT. Translating it yields CASNEGGTGELFF.

This clonotype was seen a few times. The V and J genes are TRBV29-1 and TRBJ1-6; 9 nucleotides agree with TRBD1. The CDR3 is made up of 14 amino acids. The germline V gene encodes CDR1 SQVTM and CDR2 ANQGSEA. V lost 7 bases to trimming and J lost 5 bases; unmatched junction nucleotides: 6. CDR3 coding DNA: TGCAGCGGACGGGACAGGGAGCATAATTCACCCCTCCACTTT. Translated: CSGRDREHNSPLHF.

The V gene is TRBV7-9, the J gene TRBJ2-5; possible D gene TRBD1, 7 bases. V lost 3 bases and J 5 bases, leaving 16 bases between the germline ends. The CDR3 loop spans 15 amino acids. Germline CDR1 SEHNR, CDR2 FQNEAQ (reference sequence). CDR3 loop: CASSFRQGGGETQYF. CDR3 nucleotides: TGTGCCAGCAGCTTTCGACAGGGAGGAGGGGAGACCCAGTACTTC.

This clonotype was counted only a few times. This chain links TRBV7-2 with TRBJ1-1; possible D gene TRBD1, 6 bases. CDR3 length equals 15 residues. V was pared by 5 bases and J by 2 bases, with 15 bases between. Germline V lookup: CDR1 SGHTA, CDR2 FQGNSA. The DNA of the CDR3 is TGTGCCAGCAGCCCGTCAACGGGACAAAACACTGAAGCTTTCTTT. Protein sequence: CASSPSTGQNTEAFF.

The chain recombines TRBV7-2 with TRBJ2-6; TRBD1 or TRBD2 may be the D gene (5 bases each). V gave up 0 bases and J gave up 3 bases, with 15 bases separating them. CDR1 is SGHTA and CDR2 is FQGNSA in the germline V gene. There are 18 residues in the CDR3. CDR3 region: CASSLATGATIGANVLTF. DNA of the CDR3: TGTGCCAGCAGCTTAGCTACCGGGGCTACGATTGGGGCCAACGTCCTGACTTTC. Supplemented by reference TRBV7-2 and TRBJ2-6, the full variable domain reads GAGVSQSPSNKVTEKGKDVELRCDPISGHTALYWYRQSLGQGLEFLIYFQGNSAPDKSGLPSDRFSAERTGGSVSTLTIQRTQQEDSAVYLCASSLATGATIGANVLTFGAGSRLTVL.

The V gene is TRBV19, the J gene TRBJ2-5, with D unclear. Trimming removed 0 bases from V and 3 bases from J, with 11 bases in between. Germline-derived CDR1 and CDR2 are LNHDA and SQIVND (reference sequence). The CDR3 runs 15 residues. CDR3 nucleotides: TGTGCCAGTAGTATAGATCCCCGGCGAAAAGAGACCCAGTACTTC. Its translation: CASSIDPRRKETQYF.

The chain joins TRBV20-1 to TRBJ2-1, with D perhaps being TRBD1 or TRBD2 (6 bases each). Germline CDR1 is DFQATT and CDR2 is SNEGSKA (reference sequence). Trimming pared 4 bases from V and 2 bases from J, leaving 18 bases between. The CDR3 consists of 16 residues. The CDR3 sequence: CSATPPRGATYNEQFF. The CDR3 DNA reads as TGCAGTGCTACCCCTCCGAGGGGGGCAACCTACAATGAGCAGTTCTTC.

The rearrangement uses TRBV2 and TRBJ1-5; the D gene is possibly TRBD1 (6 bases). The germline V and J ends were trimmed by 6 bases and 7 bases, with 16 bases remaining between them. In germline, CDR1 is SNHLY, CDR2 FYNNEI. This CDR3 has 14 amino acids. The CDR3 reads CASREYRAGQPQHF. Here the CDR3 DNA reads TGTGCCAGCAGAGAATACAGGGCAGGCCAGCCCCAGCATTTT.

The V and J genes are TRBV19 and TRBJ1-1, with D tentatively TRBD1 (5 bases). Between the trimmed V and J ends, which lost 3 bases and 1 base, there was a span of 9 bases. The length of the CDR3 is 14 residues. Germline CDR1 reads LNHDA; CDR2 reads SQIVND (reference sequence). CDR3 sequence: CASSIVTENTEAFF. The CDR3, as DNA: TGTGCCAGTAGTATTGTGACAGAGAACACTGAAGCTTTCTTT.

This clonotype has only a few counts. J is TRBJ1-1 and V is TRBV7-8; D not resolved. CDR1 is SGHVS, CDR2 FQNEAQ, per germline. The CDR3 is 15 residues long. The germline V and J ends were trimmed by 5 bases and 0 bases, with 13 bases remaining between them. CDR3 DNA: TGTGCCAGCAGCCTCAGAAGTACCCTGAACACTGAAGCTTTCTTT. Encoded protein: CASSLRSTLNTEAFF.

The genes are TRBV30 and TRBJ2-1; 11 bases are shared with TRBD2. Trimming removed 7 bases from V and 7 bases from J; junction bases left unmatched: 12. Germline V gene lookup returns CDR1 GTSNPN and CDR2 SVGIG (reference sequence). CDR3 length: 15 amino acids. CDR3 sequence: CASYPSGGLRNEQFF. The CDR3 nucleotides read TGTGCCTCGTACCCTAGCGGGGGGTTACGAAATGAGCAGTTCTTC.

The chain carries TRBV10-3 and TRBJ1-1; TRBD1 aligns across 7 bases. This CDR3 has 13 amino acids. Germline-derived CDR1 and CDR2 are ENHRY and SYGVKD. J was trimmed by 8 bases and V by 11 bases; bases with no gene match: 14. As DNA, the CDR3 is TGTGCCTCGGAGGACAGGTTGTCGCCGGAAGCTTTCTTT. It codes for CASEDRLSPEAFF.

There are a few counts of this clonotype. The rearrangement links TRBV2 to TRBJ2-7; 12 bases agree with TRBD2. From germline, CDR1 is SNHLY and CDR2 FYNNEI. CDR3 length equals 15 residues. J gave up 3 bases and V 5 bases, and 5 bases lay outside the gene matches. This CDR3 is CASSSTSGGIYEQYF. The CDR3 DNA reads as TGTGCCAGCAGTTCTACTAGCGGGGGGATCTACGAGCAGTACTTC.

This chain connects TRBV20-1 to TRBJ2-4; no firm D call. V shed 6 bases and J shed 1 base, with 4 bases lying between them. CDR3 length equals 11 residues. CDR1 DFQATT and CDR2 SNEGSKA come from the germline V gene (reference sequence). CDR3 protein: CSALAKNIQYF. The DNA for the CDR3 is TGCAGTGCGCTGGCCAAAAACATTCAGTACTTC.

This sequence joins TRBV7-9 and TRBJ2-7; D perhaps matches TRBD1 (5 bases). The V and J ends lost 2 bases and 3 bases respectively, with 8 bases between them. Germline V gene lookup returns CDR1 SEHNR and CDR2 FQNEAQ (reference sequence). The CDR3 is 13 amino acids. CDR3 in DNA: TGTGCCAGCAGCTTAATTACAGGCTACGAGCAGTACTTC. Protein: CASSLITGYEQYF.

There are a few counts of this clonotype. The chain recombines TRBV7-8 with TRBJ2-3; D unresolved. CDR3 length equals 14 residues. CDR1 is SGHVS, CDR2 FQNEAQ, per germline. V dropped 4 bases and J dropped 7 bases, with 15 bases sitting between them. Here the CDR3 DNA reads TGTGCCAGCAGCTACCCGTTACCGCCCTATACGCAGTATTTT. This encodes CASSYPLPPYTQYF.